This T cell receptor beta chain appears in the sequencing data of a study of T-cell reconstitution after alpha-beta-depleted transplantation in children (dated by TCRdb to the mid-2010s). About the full investigation: The study quantitatively tracked T-cell immune reconstitution after TCRalphabeta/CD19-depleted allogeneic hematopoietic cell transplantation in children using TCR repertoire profiling.

Overall results and qualifications from the work: The apparently early recovery of alphabetaT-cell counts about two months after transplant reportedly depended on only several hundred rapidly expanded clones that came from non-depleted graft cells. The frequencies of hyperexpanded clones fell over the following months, and after one year, T-cell counts and TCRbeta diversity were mostly attributed to newly produced T cells. The high TCRbeta diversity at day 60 in some patients was ascribed to recipient T cells and intrathymic progenitors that had survived conditioning.

Library preparation was by PCR. These reads were obtained on an Illumina HiSeq 2500. TCR libraries were prepared with molecular barcoding, using unique molecular identifiers to normalize TCRbeta repertoire quantification. TCRdb cleaned the public reads at Q25 with fastp, built clones with MiXCR and kept in-frame beta chains. Rows with a matching CDR3 protein are joined into one entry that keeps the most common DNA and genes. This sample gives under 400,000 distinct CDR3 sequences in total; 23% of them show up just once. Approximately 11% of the sample belongs to the ten largest clones. The treatment or condition label here, explained by the study, means: allogeneic hematopoietic cell transplantation with graft depleted of TCRalphabeta T cells and CD19 B cells. The children who served as transplant recipients had been given grafts of TCRalphabeta/CD19-depleted allogeneic hematopoietic cells. Notes on this clonotype: What this receptor recognizes is not known. No base qualities exist here, and no much larger clone lies one base off it.

Per the germline V gene, SNHLY is the CDR1 and FYNNEI is the CDR2. Reading from cysteine to phenylalanine, the CDR3 counts 15 amino acids. Only the CDR3 region is kept as DNA, spanning 45 bases read in frame from base 1. V gives up 3 bases and J gives up 3 bases, and the segment between their germline ends measures 11 bases. The starting material was PBMCs, mostly from graft donor cells, obtained 180 days after TCRalphabeta/CD19-depleted stem cell transplant. The sequence joins TRBV2 to TRBJ1-4; the D gene is unclear. The clonotype comes from a male patient younger than 18 who had a stem cell transplant for acute lymphoblastic leukemia, so the T cells may come from the graft donor. The CDR3 corresponds to CASSEGSRANEKLFF. The DNA is as follows: TGTGCCAGCAGTGAGGGGAGTCGGGCTAATGAAAAACTGTTTTTT.